The rows below give T cell receptor beta chains drawn from one sample of a study of OX40 agonist ivuxolimab in advanced cancers. Assay used: immunoSEQ multiplex PCR; TCRdb lists only in-frame clones, some missing. Among tens of thousands of clones listed, 85% were seen once. The input for sequencing was CD4+ or CD8+ T cells sorted from blood, taken in a trial of the OX40 agonist ivuxolimab. The receptors come from an adult with an advanced solid tumor such as melanoma, head and neck, liver or kidney cancer. CDR3s include the opening cysteine and the closing phenylalanine or tryptophan. The order of the fields is V gene, J gene, D gene, clone size, CDR3 DNA, CDR3 protein. D genes are given only for firm matches. Rows give clone size only sometimes, using once, few, many, or a class for an expanded clone.

TRBV29-1,TRBJ2-5,.,.,TGCAGCGTTGAAAGGGGAACAGAGACCCAGTACTTC,CSVERGTETQYF
TRBV9,TRBJ2-3,.,large,.,CASSDTDTQYFGPGRADTQYF
TRBV5-4,TRBJ2-7,.,.,TGTGCCAGCAGACTCACAGGGTTCCACGAGCAGTACTTC,CASRLTGFHEQYF
TRBV28,TRBJ1-1,.,.,TGTGCCAGCAGCCTGGACAGGAACACTGAAGCTTTCTTT,CASSLDRNTEAFF
TRBV4-3,TRBJ2-1,.,.,TGCGCCAGCAGTCAAGCGGATAGCTCCTACAATGAGCAGTTCTTC,CASSQADSSYNEQFF
TRBV6-5,TRBJ2-3,.,.,TGTGCCAGCAGCCCAGGGTGGGATACGCAGTATTTT,CASSPGWDTQYF
TRBV19,TRBJ1-1,.,.,TGTGCCAGTAGTATAGATCGGACAGCGGGGACGACTGAAGCTTTCTTT,CASSIDRTAGTTEAFF
TRBV6-5,TRBJ2-2,.,medium-sized,TGTGCCAGCAGTTACTCGCAGGGAGGGGAGCTGTTTTTT,CASSYSQGGELFF
TRBV5-4,TRBJ2-3,TRBD2,once,TGTGCCAGCAGCTTGGAGGCGGGGGGGGTCACAGATACGCAGTATTTT,CASSLEAGGVTDTQYF
TRBV11-3,TRBJ1-1,.,.,TGTGCCAGCAGCCATTCGGGTGGCACTGAAGCTTTCTTT,CASSHSGGTEAFF
TRBV9,TRBJ2-1,TRBD1,.,TGTGCCAGCAGCGCAGGGACAGGGTATAACGGTGAGCAGTTCTTC,CASSAGTGYNGEQFF
TRBV19,TRBJ2-2,TRBD1,few,TGTGCCAGTAGTATAGCAGGACAGGGGGCCTTTTGGACCGGGGAGCTGTTTTTT,CASSIAGQGAFWTGELFF
TRBV5-6,TRBJ1-1,TRBD1,.,TGTGCCAGCAGCCCACAGGGGGTCACTGAAGCTTTCTTT,CASSPQGVTEAFF
TRBV28,TRBJ2-1,.,.,TGTGCCAGCAGTTTATCCAATGAGCAGTTCTTC,CASSLSNEQFF
TRBV19,TRBJ2-1,.,.,TGTGCCAGCCTCCCCCAGGGTTTATCCTACAATGAGCAGTTCTTC,CASLPQGLSYNEQFF
TRBV28,TRBJ2-7,.,.,TGTGCCAGCAGTTTGACACTCTACGAGCAGTACTTC,CASSLTLYEQYF
TRBV6-6,TRBJ2-1,.,.,TGTGCCAGCAGTTACTCGTTGGGCAGGGACAATGAGCAGTTCTTC,CASSYSLGRDNEQFF
TRBV6-5,TRBJ1-6,.,once,TGTGCCAGCAGTTACAGGGATACCTATAATTCACCCCTCCACTTT,CASSYRDTYNSPLHF
TRBV28,TRBJ1-1,.,.,TGTGCCAGCAGTTTTCGTGTGGTAGACACTGAAGCTTTCTTT,CASSFRVVDTEAFF
TRBV6-5,TRBJ1-1,.,.,TGTGCCAGCAGTTCCCTTGGTCCTAACACTGAAGCTTTCTTT,CASSSLGPNTEAFF
TRBV25-1,TRBJ1-4,TRBD1,.,TGTGCCAGCAGTGGACAGGGGGGTGATGAAAAACTGTTTTTT,CASSGQGGDEKLFF
TRBV9,TRBJ2-1,.,.,TGTGCCAGCAGCGTAGAGGGCATTAAAGGCAATGAGCAGTTCTTC,CASSVEGIKGNEQFF
TRBV7-9,TRBJ1-1,.,.,TGTGCCAGCAGCTTATCGGGGACCACTGAAGCTTTCTTT,CASSLSGTTEAFF
TRBV6-1,TRBJ1-4,.,once,TGTGCCAGCAGTGAAAGATTTTGGGAAGATCGGGCGGATGAAAAACTGTTTTTT,CASSERFWEDRADEKLFF
TRBV28,TRBJ2-7,.,few,TGTGCCAGCAGGATGACGGAGGGGCCCTTCCTCGAGCAGTACTTC,CASRMTEGPFLEQYF
TRBV19,TRBJ1-1,.,few,TGTGCCAGTAGTACGGGGGGATACACTGAAGCTTTCTTT,CASSTGGYTEAFF
TRBV28,TRBJ2-7,TRBD1,.,TGTGCAACCAGTTTAGGGACAGCCCACGAGCAGTACTTC,CATSLGTAHEQYF